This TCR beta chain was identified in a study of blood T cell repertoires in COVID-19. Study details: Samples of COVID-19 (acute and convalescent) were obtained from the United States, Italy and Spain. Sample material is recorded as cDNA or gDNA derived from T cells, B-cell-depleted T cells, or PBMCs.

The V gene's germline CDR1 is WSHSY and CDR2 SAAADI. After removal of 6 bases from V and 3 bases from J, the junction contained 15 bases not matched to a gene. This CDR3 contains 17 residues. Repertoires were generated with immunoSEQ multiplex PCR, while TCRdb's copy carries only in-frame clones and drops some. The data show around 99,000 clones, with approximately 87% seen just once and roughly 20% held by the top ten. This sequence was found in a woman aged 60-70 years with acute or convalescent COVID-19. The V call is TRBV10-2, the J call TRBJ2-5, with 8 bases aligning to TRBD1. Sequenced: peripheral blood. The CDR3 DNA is TGCGCCAGCAGCGCCATCGGACAGGGAAAGGTAAAAGAGACCCAGTACTTC. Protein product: CASSAIGQGKVKETQYF.